The 8 T cell receptor beta chains listed next were all sequenced from one sample in a study of OX40 agonist ivuxolimab in advanced cancers. TCRdb's copy holds only in-frame clones and misses some; the assay was immunoSEQ multiplex PCR. In the table there are more than 50,000 clones, over 80% of which are singletons. Specimen: CD4+ or CD8+ T cells sorted from blood, collected in a trial of the OX40 agonist ivuxolimab. These receptors originate from an adult with an advanced solid tumor such as melanoma, head and neck, liver or kidney cancer.

The genes are TRBV5-1 and TRBJ2-7; D perhaps matches TRBD1 (5 bases). Trimming stripped 3 bases from V and 6 bases from J, with 22 bases between. There are 16 residues in the CDR3. From germline, CDR1 is SGHRS and CDR2 YFSETQ. CDR3 sequence reads: CASSSQGSPNFREQYF. The CDR3 bases are TGCGCCAGCAGCTCCCAGGGAAGCCCGAACTTCCGCGAGCAGTACTTC.

The chain joins TRBV28 to TRBJ2-7; the D is unclear. Trimming stripped 5 bases from V and 12 bases from J, with 17 bases between. The CDR3 sequence is 12 residues long. Looked up from germline, CDR1 is MDHEN and CDR2 is SYDVKM. This chain's CDR3 is CASSRPLGHAYF. The CDR3 bases are TGTGCCAGCAGTCGCCCACTCGGGCACGCGTACTTC.

J is TRBJ2-5 and V is TRBV7-9, with D tentatively TRBD1 (5 bases). CDR3 size: 14 residues. V was trimmed by 1 base and J by 1 base, leaving 7 bases between them. Germline V gene lookup returns CDR1 SEHNR and CDR2 FQNEAQ (reference sequence). The CDR3 is CASSLGTIQETQYF. CDR3 DNA: TGTGCCAGCAGCTTAGGGACAATCCAAGAGACCCAGTACTTC.

The chain combines TRBV5-1 with TRBJ1-6; 9 nucleotides align to TRBD1. This CDR3 has 16 amino acids. Germline trimming cut 0 bases from V and 8 bases from J; bases unmatched to any gene: 6. Germline V gene data show CDR1 as SGHRS and CDR2 as YFSETQ. The CDR3 coding sequence is TGCGCCAGCAGCTTGGAGATGGGGACAGGGTATTCACCCCTCCACTTT. Its protein is CASSLEMGTGYSPLHF.

V is TRBV9 and J is TRBJ2-3; possible D gene TRBD1, 6 bases. Germline V gene lookup returns CDR1 SGDLS and CDR2 YYNGEE. The V end lost 5 bases, the J end lost 1 base, and 11 bases lay between the germline ends. The CDR3 has 14 residues. The CDR3 spells CASRGAGGTDTQYF. In DNA, the CDR3 is TGTGCCAGCAGGGGGGCAGGGGGCACAGATACGCAGTATTTT.

This clone was seen once. The chain couples TRBV2 to TRBJ2-1; maybe TRBD2 (6 bases). Germline V lookup: CDR1 SNHLY, CDR2 FYNNEI. The V and J ends lost 1 base and 10 bases respectively, with 11 bases between them. The CDR3 totals 13 residues. The DNA for the CDR3 is TGTGCCAGCAGTGAAGATCGGCGGGAAGAGCAGTTCTTC. Translation: CASSEDRREEQFF. Complete variable domain (other parts from reference TRBV2 and TRBJ2-1): EPEVTQTPSHQVTQMGQEVILRCVPISNHLYFYWYRQILGQKVEFLVSFYNNEISEKSEIFDDQFSVERPDGSNFTLKIRSTKLEDSAMYFCASSEDRREEQFFGPGTRLTVL.

The V call is TRBV10-3, the J call TRBJ1-6, with D uncertain. This CDR3 contains 13 residues. Germline V gene data show CDR1 as ENHRY and CDR2 as SYGVKD. V lost 8 bases to trimming and J lost 4 bases, with 9 bases between them. The CDR3 coding sequence is TGTGCCATCGCCGGCTCTTATAATTCACCCCTCCACTTT. It is translated as CAIAGSYNSPLHF.

The chain has TRBV7-2 and TRBJ1-1; no clear D. With 5 bases removed from V and 5 bases from J, the gap between germline ends came to 18 bases. The germline CDR1 and CDR2 sequences are SGHTA and FQGNSA. The CDR3 contains 15 residues. CDR3: CASSPSGVRRTEAFF. In DNA, the CDR3 is TGTGCCAGCAGCCCGAGCGGGGTAAGGAGGACTGAAGCTTTCTTT.